These 3 T cell receptor beta chains were sequenced from one sample in a study of graft-versus-host responses after intestinal transplantation. The protocol was immunoSEQ multiplex PCR, while the TCRdb copy is restricted to in-frame clones and leaves out a portion. The repertoire holds about 120,000 clones, with around 93% as singletons. Their specific antigens are unknown. Sequencing was performed on unstimulated CD4+ T cells sorted from spleen or lymph node cells, taken before intestinal transplant. These receptors all stem from a human donor who received an intestinal transplant.

This sequence joins TRBV9 and TRBJ1-2; 7 bases align to TRBD1. This CDR3 is 14 amino acids long. V shed 4 bases, J shed 3 bases, and the junction held 6 bases outside the gene matches. The V gene's germline CDR1 is SGDLS and CDR2 YYNGEE. This chain's CDR3 is CASSSGRGDYGYTF. The DNA of the CDR3 is TGTGCCAGCAGCTCTGGCAGGGGGGACTATGGCTACACCTTC.

This chain connects TRBV28 to TRBJ2-7, with 9 bases identical to TRBD2. V shed 6 bases and J 6 bases; nucleotides not matched to a gene: 3. Germline-derived CDR1 and CDR2 are MDHEN and SYDVKM. The CDR3 totals 12 residues. The CDR3 DNA reads as TGTGCCAGCAGGGGACTAGCCGGCGAGCAGTACTTC. Amino acids: CASRGLAGEQYF.

The chain joins TRBV9 to TRBJ2-2; possible D gene TRBD1, 5 bases. The CDR3 totals 16 residues. Per germline, CDR1 SGDLS and CDR2 YYNGEE. The V end lost 4 bases, the J end lost 6 bases, and 19 bases lay between the germline ends. The CDR3 sequence: CASSLRSPPGPGELFF. The CDR3 DNA reads as TGTGCCAGCAGCTTACGATCCCCCCCAGGGCCCGGGGAGCTGTTTTTT.